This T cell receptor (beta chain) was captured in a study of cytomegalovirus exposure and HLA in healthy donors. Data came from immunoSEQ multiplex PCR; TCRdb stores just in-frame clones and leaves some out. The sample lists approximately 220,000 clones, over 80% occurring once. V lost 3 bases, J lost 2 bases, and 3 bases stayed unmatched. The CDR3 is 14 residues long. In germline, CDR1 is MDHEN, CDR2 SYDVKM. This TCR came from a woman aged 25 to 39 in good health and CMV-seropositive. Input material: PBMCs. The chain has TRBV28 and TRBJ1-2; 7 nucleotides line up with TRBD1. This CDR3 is CASSFLTGNYGYTF. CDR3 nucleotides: TGTGCCAGCAGTTTCCTGACAGGGAACTATGGCTACACCTTC.